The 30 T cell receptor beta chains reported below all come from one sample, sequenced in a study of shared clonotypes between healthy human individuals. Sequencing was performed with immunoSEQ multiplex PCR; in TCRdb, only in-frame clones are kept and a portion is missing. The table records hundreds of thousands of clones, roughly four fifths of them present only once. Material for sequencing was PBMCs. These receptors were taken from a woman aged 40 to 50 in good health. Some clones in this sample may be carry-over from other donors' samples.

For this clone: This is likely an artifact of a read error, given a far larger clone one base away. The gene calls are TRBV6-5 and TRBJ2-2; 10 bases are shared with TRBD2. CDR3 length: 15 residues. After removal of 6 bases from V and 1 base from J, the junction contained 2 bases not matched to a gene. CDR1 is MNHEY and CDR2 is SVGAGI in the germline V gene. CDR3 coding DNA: TGTGCCAGCAGCCGGACTAGCGGGAACACCGGGGAGCTGTTTTTT. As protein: CASSRTSGNTGELFF.

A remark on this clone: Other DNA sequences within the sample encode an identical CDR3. The CDR3, as DNA: TGTGCCAGCAGTTTGAGACAGGCGAACACTGAAGCTTTCTTT. Its translation is CASSLRQANTEAFF. The chain couples TRBV28 to TRBJ1-1; perhaps TRBD1 as D (6 bases). CDR1 and CDR2 from the germline V gene are MDHEN and SYDVKM. The V end was cut by 3 bases, the J end by 1 base, with 9 bases between. This CDR3 is built from 14 residues.

CDR3 amino acids: CASSLALRAIAYEQYF. Here the CDR3 DNA reads TGTGCCAGCAGCTTAGCGCTACGGGCTATAGCATACGAGCAGTACTTC. The chain combines TRBV7-8 with TRBJ2-7, with no clear D. This CDR3 has 16 amino acids. CDR1 SGHVS and CDR2 FQNEAQ come from the germline V gene. V lost 0 bases and J 4 bases, leaving 16 bases between the germline ends. The variable domain in full, with the rest retrieved from reference TRBV7-8 and TRBJ2-7, is GAGVSQSPRYKVAKRGQDVALRCDPISGHVSLFWYQQALGQGPEFLTYFQNEAQLDKSGLPSDRFFAERPEGSVSTLKIQRTQQEDSAVYLCASSLALRAIAYEQYFGPGTRLTVT.

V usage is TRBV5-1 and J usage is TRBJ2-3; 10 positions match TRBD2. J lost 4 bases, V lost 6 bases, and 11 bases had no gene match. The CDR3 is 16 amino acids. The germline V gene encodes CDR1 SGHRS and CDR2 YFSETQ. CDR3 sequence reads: CASTASGGLNPDTQYF. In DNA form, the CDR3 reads TGCGCCAGCACGGCTAGCGGGGGCCTCAACCCAGATACGCAGTATTTT.

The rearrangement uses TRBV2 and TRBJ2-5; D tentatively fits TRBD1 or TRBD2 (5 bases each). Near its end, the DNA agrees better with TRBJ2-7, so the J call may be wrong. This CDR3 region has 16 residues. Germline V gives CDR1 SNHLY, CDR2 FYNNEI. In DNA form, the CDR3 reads TGTGCCAGCAGTGAAGGGGTCGGGACGGCCTCCTACGAGCAGTACTTC. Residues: CASSEGVGTASYEQYF.

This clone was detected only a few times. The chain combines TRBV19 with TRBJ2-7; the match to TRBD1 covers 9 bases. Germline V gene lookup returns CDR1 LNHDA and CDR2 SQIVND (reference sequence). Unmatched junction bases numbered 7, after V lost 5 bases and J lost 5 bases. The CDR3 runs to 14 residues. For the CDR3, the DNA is TGTGCCAGTAGTTTCGGACAGGGGTTCAACGAGCAGTACTTC. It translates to CASSFGQGFNEQYF. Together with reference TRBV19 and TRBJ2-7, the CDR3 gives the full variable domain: DGGITQSPKYLFRKEGQNVTLSCEQNLNHDAMYWYRQDPGQGLRLIYYSQIVNDFQKGDIAEGYSVSREKKESFPLTVTSAQKNPTAFYLCASSFGQGFNEQYFGPGTRLTVT.

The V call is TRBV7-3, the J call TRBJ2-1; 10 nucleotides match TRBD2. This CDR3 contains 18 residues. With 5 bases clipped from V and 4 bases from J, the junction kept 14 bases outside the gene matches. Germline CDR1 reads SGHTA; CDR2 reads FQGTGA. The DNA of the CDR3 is TGTGCCAGCAGCCTCAGACCCAGCGGGAGGGATCTTTACAATGAGCAGTTCTTC. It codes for CASSLRPSGRDLYNEQFF.

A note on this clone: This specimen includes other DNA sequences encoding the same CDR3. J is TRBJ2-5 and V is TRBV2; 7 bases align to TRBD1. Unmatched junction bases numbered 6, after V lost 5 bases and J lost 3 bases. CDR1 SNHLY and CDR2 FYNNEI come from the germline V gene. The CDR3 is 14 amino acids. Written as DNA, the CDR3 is TGTGCCAGCAGTCGGGACAGAGGGGAAGAGACCCAGTACTTC. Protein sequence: CASSRDRGEETQYF.

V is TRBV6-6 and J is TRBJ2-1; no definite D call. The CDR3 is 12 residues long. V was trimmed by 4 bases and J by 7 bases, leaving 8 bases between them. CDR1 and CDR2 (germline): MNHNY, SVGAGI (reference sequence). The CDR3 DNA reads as TGTGCCAGCAGTTTGACACCTAATGAGCAGTTCTTC. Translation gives CASSLTPNEQFF.

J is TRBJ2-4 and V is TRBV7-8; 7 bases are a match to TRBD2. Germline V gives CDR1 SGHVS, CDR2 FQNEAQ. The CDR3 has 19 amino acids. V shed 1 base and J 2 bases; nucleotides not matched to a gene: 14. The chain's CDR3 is CASSLVGGTQGLTKNIQYF. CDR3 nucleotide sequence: TGTGCCAGCAGCTTAGTTGGGGGTACGCAGGGACTAACCAAAAACATTCAGTACTTC.

For the CDR3, the DNA is TGTGCCAGCAGTGCGTCCATACCTGATGAGCAGTTCTTC. Protein sequence: CASSASIPDEQFF. This chain links TRBV6-4 with TRBJ2-1, with D unclear. This CDR3 is 13 amino acids long. Trimming took 4 bases from V and 8 from J, leaving 12 bases between them. CDR1 and CDR2 (germline): MRHNA, SNTAGT.

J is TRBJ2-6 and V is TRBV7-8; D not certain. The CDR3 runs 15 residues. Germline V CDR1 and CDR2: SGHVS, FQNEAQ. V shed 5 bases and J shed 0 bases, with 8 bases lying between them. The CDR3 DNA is TGTGCCAGCAGCGTAGAGAACTCTGGGGCCAACGTCCTGACTTTC. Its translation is CASSVENSGANVLTF. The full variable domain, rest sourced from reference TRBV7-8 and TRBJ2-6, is GAGVSQSPRYKVAKRGQDVALRCDPISGHVSLFWYQQALGQGPEFLTYFQNEAQLDKSGLPSDRFFAERPEGSVSTLKIQRTQQEDSAVYLCASSVENSGANVLTFGAGSRLTVL.

The CDR3 nucleotides read TGTGCCAGCAGCTTAAACGGGCGGACGAGGGGAGAGACCCAGTACTTC. Translating gives CASSLNGRTRGETQYF. The chain couples TRBV7-3 to TRBJ2-5, with D perhaps matching TRBD1 or TRBD2 (5 bases each). The CDR3 covers 16 residues. With 1 base removed from V and 4 bases from J, the gap between germline ends came to 16 bases. Per germline, CDR1 SGHTA and CDR2 FQGTGA. Looking up the rest from reference TRBV7-3 and TRBJ2-5 gives the full variable domain: GAGVSQTPSNKVTEKGKYVELRCDPISGHTALYWYRQSLGQGPEFLIYFQGTGAADDSGLPNDRFFAVRPEGSVSTLKIQRTERGDSAVYLCASSLNGRTRGETQYFGPGTRLLVL.

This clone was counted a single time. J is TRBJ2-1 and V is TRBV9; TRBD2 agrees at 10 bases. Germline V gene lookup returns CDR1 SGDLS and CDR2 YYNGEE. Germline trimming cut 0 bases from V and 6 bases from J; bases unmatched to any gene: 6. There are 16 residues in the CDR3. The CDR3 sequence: CASSVGGLANLNEQFF. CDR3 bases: TGTGCCAGCAGCGTAGGGGGACTAGCGAACCTCAATGAGCAGTTCTTC.

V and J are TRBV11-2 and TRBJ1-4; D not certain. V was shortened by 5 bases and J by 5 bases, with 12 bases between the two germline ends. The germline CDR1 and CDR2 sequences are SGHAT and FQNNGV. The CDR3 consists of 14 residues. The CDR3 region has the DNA TGTGCCAGCAGCCCTGGGCCAGGAAATGAAAAACTGTTTTTT. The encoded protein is CASSPGPGNEKLFF.

CDR3 DNA sequence: TGTGCCAGCAGCCTAATAGCGGGAACCTACGAGCAGTACTTC. Its translation is CASSLIAGTYEQYF. This sequence joins TRBV7-3 and TRBJ2-7; 8 bases are a match to TRBD2. CDR3 length: 14 residues. Germline V lookup: CDR1 SGHTA, CDR2 FQGTGA. Trimming removed 5 bases from V and 2 bases from J; junction bases left unmatched: 5.

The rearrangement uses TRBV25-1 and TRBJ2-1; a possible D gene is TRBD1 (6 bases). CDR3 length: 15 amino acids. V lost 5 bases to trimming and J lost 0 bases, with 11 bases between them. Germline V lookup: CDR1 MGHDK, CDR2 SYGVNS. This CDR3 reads CASSPRGSSYNEQFF. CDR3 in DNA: TGTGCCAGCAGTCCCAGGGGAAGCTCCTACAATGAGCAGTTCTTC.

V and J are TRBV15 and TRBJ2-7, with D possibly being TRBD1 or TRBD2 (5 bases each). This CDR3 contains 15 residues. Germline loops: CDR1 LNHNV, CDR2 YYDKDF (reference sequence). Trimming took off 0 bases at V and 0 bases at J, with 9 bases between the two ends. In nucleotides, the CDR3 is TGTGCCACCAGCAGAGATCGGGGCGTCTCCTACGAGCAGTACTTC. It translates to CATSRDRGVSYEQYF.

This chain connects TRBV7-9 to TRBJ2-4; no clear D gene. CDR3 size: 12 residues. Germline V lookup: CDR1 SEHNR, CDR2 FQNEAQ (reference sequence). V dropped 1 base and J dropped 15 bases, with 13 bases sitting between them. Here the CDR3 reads CASSLGWGTWYF. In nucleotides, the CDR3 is TGTGCCAGCAGCTTAGGCTGGGGTACGTGGTACTTC.

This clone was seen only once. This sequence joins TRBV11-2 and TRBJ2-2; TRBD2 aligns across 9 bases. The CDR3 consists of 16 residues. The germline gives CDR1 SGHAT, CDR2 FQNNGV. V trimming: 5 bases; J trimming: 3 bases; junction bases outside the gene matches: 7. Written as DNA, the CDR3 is TGTGCCAGCAGCAGAACGACTAGCGGATACACCGGGGAGCTGTTTTTT. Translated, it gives CASSRTTSGYTGELFF.

The CDR3 protein is CASRSGQGAAYEQYF. In nucleotides, the CDR3 is TGTGCCAGCAGATCTGGACAGGGGGCAGCCTACGAGCAGTACTTC. The J gene is TRBJ2-5, the V gene TRBV6-6, with 11 bases that match TRBD1. The DNA end is a closer match to TRBJ2-7, so the J assignment may be wrong. CDR3 length: 15 amino acids. In germline, CDR1 is MNHNY, CDR2 SVGAGI (reference sequence).

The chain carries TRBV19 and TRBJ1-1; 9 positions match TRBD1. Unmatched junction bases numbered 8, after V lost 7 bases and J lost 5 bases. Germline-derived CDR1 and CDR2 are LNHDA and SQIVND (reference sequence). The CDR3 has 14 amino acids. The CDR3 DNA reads TGTGCCAGTACCGTACAGGGGGCGCAGACTGAAGCTTTCTTT. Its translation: CASTVQGAQTEAFF.

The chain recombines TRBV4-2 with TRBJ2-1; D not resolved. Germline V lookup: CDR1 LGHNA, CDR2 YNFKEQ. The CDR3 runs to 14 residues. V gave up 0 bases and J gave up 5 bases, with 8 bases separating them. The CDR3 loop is CASSQERTNNEQFF. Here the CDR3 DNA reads TGTGCCAGCAGCCAAGAACGGACCAACAATGAGCAGTTCTTC.

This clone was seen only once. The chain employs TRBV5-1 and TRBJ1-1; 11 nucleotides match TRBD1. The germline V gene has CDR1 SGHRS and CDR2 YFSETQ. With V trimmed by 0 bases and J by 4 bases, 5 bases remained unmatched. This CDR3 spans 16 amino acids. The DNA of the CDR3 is TGCGCCAGCAGCTTGGGGACAGGGGGCTTTGGCACTGAAGCTTTCTTT. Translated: CASSLGTGGFGTEAFF.

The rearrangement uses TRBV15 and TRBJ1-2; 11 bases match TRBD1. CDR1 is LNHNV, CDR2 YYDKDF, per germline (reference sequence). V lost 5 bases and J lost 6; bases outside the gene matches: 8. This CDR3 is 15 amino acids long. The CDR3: CATSEGGDRGNGYTF. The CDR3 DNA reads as TGTGCCACCAGCGAGGGCGGGGACAGGGGGAATGGCTACACCTTC. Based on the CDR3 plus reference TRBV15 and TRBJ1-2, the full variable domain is DAMVIQNPRYQVTQFGKPVTLSCSQTLNHNVMYWYQQKSSQAPKLLFHYYDKDFNNEADTPDNFQSRRPNTSFCFLDIRSPGLGDTAMYLCATSEGGDRGNGYTFGSGTRLTVV.

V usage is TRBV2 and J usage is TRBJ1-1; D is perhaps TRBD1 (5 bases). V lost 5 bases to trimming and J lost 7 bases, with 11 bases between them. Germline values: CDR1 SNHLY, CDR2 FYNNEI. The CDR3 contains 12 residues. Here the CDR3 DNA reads TGTGCCAGCAGTAGGGACGGATTTGAAGCTTTCTTT. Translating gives CASSRDGFEAFF.

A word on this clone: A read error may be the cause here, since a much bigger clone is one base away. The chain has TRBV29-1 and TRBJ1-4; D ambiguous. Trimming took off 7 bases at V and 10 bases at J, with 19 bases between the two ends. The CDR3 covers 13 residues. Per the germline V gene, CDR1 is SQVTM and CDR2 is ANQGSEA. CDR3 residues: CSGTDWSSGKLFF. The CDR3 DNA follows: TGCAGCGGGACGGATTGGTCTTCTGGAAAACTGTTTTTT. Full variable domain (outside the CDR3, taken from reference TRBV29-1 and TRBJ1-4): SAVISQKPSRDICQRGTSLTIQCQVDSQVTMMFWYRQQPGQSLTLIATANQGSEATYESGFVIDKFPISRPNLTFSTLTVSNMSPEDSSIYLCSGTDWSSGKLFFGSGTQLSVL.

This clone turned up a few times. The CDR3 loop is CAWTPDRFEAFF. The CDR3 DNA reads as TGTGCCTGGACCCCCGACAGATTTGAAGCTTTCTTT. The chain links TRBV30 to TRBJ1-1, with D maybe TRBD1 (5 bases). Germline lookup yields CDR1 GTSNPN and CDR2 SVGIG (reference sequence). The CDR3 length is 12 residues. Trimming stripped 4 bases from V and 7 bases from J, with 13 bases between.

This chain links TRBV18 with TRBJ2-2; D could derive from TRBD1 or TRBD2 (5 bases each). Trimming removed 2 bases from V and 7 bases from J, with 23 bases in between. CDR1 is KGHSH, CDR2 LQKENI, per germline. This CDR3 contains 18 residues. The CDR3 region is CASSPYTTGASLNGELFF. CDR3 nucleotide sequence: TGTGCCAGCTCACCATACACTACCGGGGCGTCTTTGAACGGGGAGCTGTTTTTT. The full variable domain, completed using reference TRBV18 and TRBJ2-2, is NAGVMQNPRHLVRRRGQEARLRCSPMKGHSHVYWYRQLPEEGLKFMVYLQKENIIDESGMPKERFSAEFPKEGPSILRIQQVVRGDSAAYFCASSPYTTGASLNGELFFGEGSRLTVL.

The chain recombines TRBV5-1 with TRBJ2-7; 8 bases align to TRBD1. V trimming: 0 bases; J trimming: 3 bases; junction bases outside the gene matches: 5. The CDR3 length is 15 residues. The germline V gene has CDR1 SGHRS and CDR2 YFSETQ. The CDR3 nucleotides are TGCGCCAGCAGCTTGGCGACAGGGGAGATCTACGAGCAGTACTTC. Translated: CASSLATGEIYEQYF. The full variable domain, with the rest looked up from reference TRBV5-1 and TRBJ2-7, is KAGVTQTPRYLIKTRGQQVTLSCSPISGHRSVSWYQQTPGQGLQFLFEYFSETQRNKGNFPGRFSGRQFSNSRSEMNVSTLELGDSALYLCASSLATGEIYEQYFGPGTRLTVT.